A single sample is the source of the 7 T cell receptor beta chains below, sequenced in a study of T cells after yellow fever vaccination. MiXCR, applied by TCRdb to the 5' RACE reads, yields one record per CDR3 protein. The data contain 500,000 to 650,000 distinct CDR3 sequences, around 16% of them singletons. Sequencing used PBMCs, obtained 5 to 6 days after the first yellow fever vaccination. The receptors come from a man aged 18 to 30 who received the YFV17D yellow fever vaccine.

This clonotype was seen at least ten times. CDR3 sequence (DNA): TGTGCCAGCAGCCCCCGGGGGCGGAACTATGGCTACACCTTC. Translation gives CASSPRGRNYGYTF. V gene TRBV6-1 combines with J gene TRBJ1-2, with D perhaps TRBD1 (6 bases). V was shortened by 6 bases and J by 2 bases, with 13 bases between the two germline ends. The CDR3 runs to 14 residues. Germline V gives CDR1 MNHNS, CDR2 SASEGT.

There are many counts of this clonotype. This chain joins TRBV7-8 and TRBJ2-1; possible D gene TRBD2, 7 bases. Germline CDR1 is SGHVS and CDR2 is FQNEAQ. The germline V and J ends were trimmed by 8 bases and 5 bases, with 16 bases remaining between them. This CDR3 has 14 residues. The chain's CDR3 is CASGLTGGDNEQFF. The CDR3 DNA sequence: TGTGCCAGCGGTCTGACGGGGGGCGACAATGAGCAGTTCTTC.

This clonotype was counted ten times or more. This sequence joins TRBV4-1 and TRBJ2-2; weak D call: TRBD2 (6 bases). Trimming shortened V by 6 bases and J by 0 bases, and 11 bases separated the two germline ends. CDR3 length: 15 amino acids. From germline, CDR1 is MGHRA and CDR2 YSYEKL. CDR3 amino acids: CASRQDYANTGELFF. The CDR3 DNA is TGCGCCAGCAGGCAGGACTACGCGAACACCGGGGAGCTGTTTTTT.

This clonotype showed up just a few times. V and J are TRBV12-3 or TRBV12-4 and TRBJ1-4, with D unresolved. V was cut by 5 bases and J by 0 bases, with 13 bases left in between. This CDR3 has 16 amino acids. The CDR3 spells CASSIRTSATNEKLFF. The CDR3 nucleotides read TGTGCCAGCAGTATTAGGACTTCAGCAACTAATGAAAAACTGTTTTTT.

The chain has TRBV5-6 and TRBJ1-1; D gene unclear. CDR1 is SGHDT, CDR2 YYEEEE, per germline. The CDR3 loop spans 14 amino acids. Trimming removed 1 base from V and 0 bases from J, with 7 bases in between. CDR3 amino acids: CASSLFEMNTEAFF. The CDR3 nucleotides are TGTGCCAGCAGCTTGTTCGAGATGAACACTGAAGCTTTCTTT. The entire variable domain, with the rest obtained from reference TRBV5-6 and TRBJ1-1, is as follows: DAGVTQSPTHLIKTRGQQVTLRCSPKSGHDTVSWYQQALGQGPQFIFQYYEEEERQRGNFPDRFSGHQFPNYSSELNVNALLLGDSALYLCASSLFEMNTEAFFGQGTRLTVV.

The chain employs TRBV5-4 and TRBJ1-2; TRBD1 agrees at 9 bases. CDR3 size: 14 residues. V shed 6 bases, J shed 7 bases, and the junction held 10 bases outside the gene matches. Germline CDR1 is SGHNT and CDR2 is YYREEE (reference sequence). CDR3 loop: CASINDRGIGGYTF. The CDR3 nucleotides read TGTGCCAGCATCAACGACAGGGGGATCGGTGGCTACACCTTC.

This chain links TRBV4-1 with TRBJ2-5; 11 bases are shared with TRBD2. Germline V gives CDR1 MGHRA, CDR2 YSYEKL. V shed 5 bases, J shed 1 base, and the junction held 6 bases outside the gene matches. The CDR3 sequence is 16 residues long. The CDR3 is CASSSFLAGGQETQYF. For the CDR3, the DNA is TGCGCCAGCAGCTCTTTTCTAGCGGGGGGCCAAGAGACCCAGTACTTC.